Each of the 9 T cell receptor beta chains below was sequenced from the same sample in a study of cytomegalovirus exposure and HLA in healthy donors. Both 60 Vbeta primers and 13 Jbeta primers went into the PCR. TCRdb's copy holds only in-frame clones and misses some; the assay was immunoSEQ multiplex PCR. The sample carries 100,000 to 150,000 clones, 70% to 75% recorded once. Specimen: PBMCs. The receptor source for this set is a woman aged 40 to 50 in good health and CMV-seropositive.

The chain couples TRBV19 to TRBJ2-1; tentatively, D is TRBD2 (6 bases). The V end lost 7 bases, the J end lost 4 bases, and 14 bases lay between the germline ends. Germline-derived CDR1 and CDR2 are LNHDA and SQIVND (reference sequence). The CDR3 length is 14 residues. CDR3 region: CASTTSRGYNEQFF. The DNA for the CDR3 is TGTGCCAGTACCACGTCGCGGGGTTACAATGAGCAGTTCTTC.

The J gene is TRBJ1-1, the V gene TRBV7-9; D remains ambiguous. Germline V gives CDR1 SEHNR, CDR2 FQNEAQ (reference sequence). This CDR3 spans 13 amino acids. Trimming cost V 2 bases and J 3 bases, with 7 bases left between them. The DNA of the CDR3 is TGTGCCAGCAGCTTAACGGAGGACACTGAAGCTTTCTTT. This sequence encodes CASSLTEDTEAFF.

The V and J genes are TRBV9 and TRBJ2-2; 10 bases match TRBD2. Trimming cost V 2 bases and J 5 bases; bases outside gene matches: 6. The germline V gene encodes CDR1 SGDLS and CDR2 YYNGEE. The CDR3 sequence is 16 residues long. Written as DNA, the CDR3 is TGTGCCAGCAGCGTGTCTAGCGGGAGAGGAACCGGGGAGCTGTTTTTT. As protein: CASSVSSGRGTGELFF.

The rearrangement links TRBV27 to TRBJ2-1; 10 bases fit TRBD2. This CDR3 has 14 amino acids. Germline CDR1 reads MNHEY; CDR2 reads SMNVEV (reference sequence). V trimming: 3 bases; J trimming: 9 bases; junction bases outside the gene matches: 5. The DNA of the CDR3 is TGTGCCAGCAGTTTTCTAGCGGGAGCGAGTGAGCAGTTCTTC. Translation: CASSFLAGASEQFF.

In this sample, this clone turned up a few times. The chain employs TRBV5-1 and TRBJ1-1, with no clear D. V lost 2 bases to trimming and J lost 0 bases, with 11 bases between them. This CDR3 contains 15 residues. Germline V CDR1 and CDR2: SGHRS, YFSETQ. The CDR3 is CASSLANRMNTEAFF. The CDR3 DNA follows: TGCGCCAGCAGCTTAGCCAACCGCATGAACACTGAAGCTTTCTTT.

This clone was picked up a small number of times. The chain joins TRBV6-1 to TRBJ1-2; 9 bases fit TRBD1. The length of the CDR3 is 14 residues. The ends lost 4 bases at V and 4 bases at J; junction bases unmatched: 4. The germline V gene encodes CDR1 MNHNS and CDR2 SASEGT. This CDR3 is CASSAGQGIYGYTF. For the CDR3, the DNA is TGTGCCAGCAGTGCGGGACAGGGTATCTATGGCTACACCTTC.

The chain joins TRBV2 to TRBJ1-2; no definite D call. Per the germline V gene, CDR1 is SNHLY and CDR2 is FYNNEI. Trimming stripped 4 bases from V and 1 base from J, with 4 bases between. The length of the CDR3 is 12 residues. CDR3 DNA: TGTGCCAGCAGTGCGGTTAACTATGGCTACACCTTC. Amino acid sequence: CASSAVNYGYTF.

This chain joins TRBV30 and TRBJ1-1; TRBD1 matches at 7 bases. The CDR3 is 13 amino acids. The V gene's germline CDR1 is GTSNPN and CDR2 SVGIG (reference sequence). With V trimmed by 2 bases and J by 1 base, 1 base remained unmatched. DNA for the CDR3: TGTGCCTGGAGTCAGGGGGAGAACACTGAAGCTTTCTTT. Translated: CAWSQGENTEAFF.

This clone was picked up one time. The gene calls are TRBV5-6 and TRBJ1-1; 9 bases line up with TRBD1. Germline V gene sequence: CDR1 SGHDT, CDR2 YYEEEE. V lost 3 bases to trimming and J lost 4 bases; unmatched junction nucleotides: 13. This CDR3 comprises 17 residues. The CDR3 sequence: CASSSGTGYGGPTEAFF. Here the CDR3 DNA reads TGTGCCAGCAGCTCAGGGACAGGGTACGGAGGTCCCACTGAAGCTTTCTTT. The full variable domain, with the rest looked up from reference TRBV5-6 and TRBJ1-1, is DAGVTQSPTHLIKTRGQQVTLRCSPKSGHDTVSWYQQALGQGPQFIFQYYEEEERQRGNFPDRFSGHQFPNYSSELNVNALLLGDSALYLCASSSGTGYGGPTEAFFGQGTRLTVV.